These 19 T cell receptor beta chains originate from one sample sequenced in a study of CD8 T cells in Susac syndrome. Random hexamers were used to reverse transcribe about 0.5 to 1 ug of RNA. TCRdb re-called the immunoSEQ multiplex PCR reads with MiXCR, one entry per CDR3 protein. The sample shows about 190,000 distinct CDR3 sequences, roughly 94% of them seen only once. The sequenced material came from CD8+ T cells from PBMCs. Source of these receptors: a human donor with Susac syndrome.

The chain joins TRBV5-1 to TRBJ2-7; 7 bases are a match to TRBD1. The V segment lost 4 bases and the J segment 2 bases; nucleotides outside the gene matches: 3. The CDR3 consists of 13 residues. In germline, CDR1 is SGHRS, CDR2 YFSETQ. The DNA for the CDR3 is TGCGCCAGCAGCAATCAGGGGGCCTACGAGCAGTACTTC. This gives the protein CASSNQGAYEQYF.

The V and J genes are TRBV9 and TRBJ1-1; D is uncertain. Germline V gene lookup returns CDR1 SGDLS and CDR2 YYNGEE. The CDR3 covers 14 residues. Trimming left V 0 bases short and J 5 bases short, with 11 bases between. CDR3 sequence: CASSVGAGETEAFF. For the CDR3, the DNA is TGTGCCAGCAGCGTAGGGGCGGGTGAGACTGAAGCTTTCTTT.

The CDR3 nucleotides are TGTGCCAGCAGCCTGATAGGACAGGGGATATTGAACACTGAAGCTTTCTTT. It encodes CASSLIGQGILNTEAFF. The rearrangement links TRBV7-9 to TRBJ1-1; 9 bases are shared with TRBD1. The CDR3 length is 17 residues. CDR1 SEHNR and CDR2 FQNEAQ come from the germline V gene (reference sequence). With 5 bases clipped from V and 0 bases from J, the junction kept 10 bases outside the gene matches.

The chain recombines TRBV19 with TRBJ1-1, with TRBD1 as a possible D gene (5 bases). The CDR3 has 14 residues. Looked up from germline, CDR1 is LNHDA and CDR2 is SQIVND (reference sequence). V lost 2 bases, J lost 5 bases, and 12 bases lay in between. The CDR3 nucleotides are TGTGCCAGTAGTATACTCCCAGGGCGGACTGAAGCTTTCTTT. The encoded protein is CASSILPGRTEAFF.

The chain couples TRBV6-4 to TRBJ1-1, with TRBD1 identical over 10 bases. V trimming: 8 bases; J trimming: 7 bases; junction bases outside the gene matches: 4. The germline V gene encodes CDR1 MRHNA and CDR2 SNTAGT. This CDR3 is built from 12 residues. CDR3 loop: CASGTGAGEAFF. CDR3 bases: TGTGCCAGCGGGACAGGGGCTGGTGAAGCTTTCTTT.

Here the CDR3 reads CASSSLVQTTNYGYTF. Here the CDR3 DNA reads TGTGCCAGCAGCTCCCTCGTTCAGACCACTAACTATGGCTACACCTTC. This chain connects TRBV13 to TRBJ1-2; D unclear. This CDR3 is built from 16 residues. In germline, CDR1 is PRHDT, CDR2 FYEKMQ (reference sequence). V was cut by 4 bases and J by 0 bases, with 15 bases left in between.

This chain joins TRBV13 and TRBJ1-1; TRBD1 agrees at 7 bases. Germline loops: CDR1 PRHDT, CDR2 FYEKMQ (reference sequence). The CDR3 runs to 16 residues. J gave up 0 bases and V 5 bases, and 9 bases lay outside the gene matches. In DNA, the CDR3 is TGTGCCAGCAGCGTCACCCAGGGGGGTGTGAACACTGAAGCTTTCTTT. It translates to CASSVTQGGVNTEAFF.

This sequence joins TRBV4-2 and TRBJ2-7; TRBD2 agrees at 10 bases. CDR1 LGHNA and CDR2 YNFKEQ come from the germline V gene. Losses at the gene ends were 1 base for V and 4 bases for J; bases not matched to a gene: 4. This CDR3 spans 15 amino acids. CDR3 in DNA: TGTGCCAGCAGCCAAGGCATAGCGGGGGGATACGAGCAGTACTTC. Translating gives CASSQGIAGGYEQYF.

The chain uses TRBV23-1 and TRBJ2-1; D possibly uses TRBD1 or TRBD2 (6 bases each). TRBV23-1 is an open reading frame whose function is uncertain. V was clipped by 3 bases and J by 5 bases, with 11 bases between them. This CDR3 contains 14 residues. Here the CDR3 reads CASSQGGTNNEQFF. As DNA, the CDR3 is TGCGCCAGCAGTCAGGGCGGGACAAACAATGAGCAGTTCTTC.

This chain uses TRBV6-1 with TRBJ1-4; the match to TRBD1 covers 7 bases. With V trimmed by 5 bases and J by 2 bases, 5 bases remained unmatched. Germline CDR1 is MNHNS and CDR2 is SASEGT. This CDR3 contains 15 residues. The CDR3 coding sequence is TGTGCCAGCAGTTTCGGGACAGCGACTAATGAAAAACTGTTTTTT. Its translation is CASSFGTATNEKLFF.

The chain uses TRBV28 and TRBJ1-5; D not resolved. In germline, CDR1 is MDHEN, CDR2 SYDVKM. The CDR3 runs 14 residues. V was cut by 3 bases and J by 0 bases, with 6 bases left in between. This CDR3 reads CASSFEHSNQPQHF. The CDR3 bases are TGTGCCAGCAGTTTTGAGCATAGCAATCAGCCCCAGCATTTT.

The chain recombines TRBV9 with TRBJ1-2; 7 positions match TRBD1. Trimming at V came to 0 bases and at J to 7 bases, leaving 6 bases not matched to a gene. The V gene's germline CDR1 is SGDLS and CDR2 YYNGEE. This CDR3 spans 14 amino acids. CDR3 nucleotide sequence: TGTGCCAGCAGCGTAGGACAGGGAATTTCTGGCTACACCTTC. It codes for CASSVGQGISGYTF.

The chain carries TRBV3-1 and TRBJ2-5, with 7 bases aligning to TRBD2. Germline V lookup: CDR1 LGHDT, CDR2 YNNKEL (reference sequence). This CDR3 is 11 amino acids long. After removal of 8 bases from V and 3 bases from J, the junction contained 0 bases not matched to a gene. The CDR3 bases are TGTGCCAGCGGGGGGGAAGAGACCCAGTACTTC. Its translation is CASGGEETQYF.

This chain connects TRBV29-1 to TRBJ1-1; D unclear. This CDR3 is 12 amino acids long. The V gene's germline CDR1 is SQVTM and CDR2 ANQGSEA. Trimming pared 7 bases from V and 5 bases from J, leaving 14 bases between. The CDR3 DNA sequence: TGCAGCGGGTGGTCTTCGGGGACTGAAGCTTTCTTT. Translated: CSGWSSGTEAFF.

The V and J genes are TRBV20-1 and TRBJ2-3; 8 positions match TRBD2. The trim removed 3 bases at V and 5 bases at J, leaving 1 base unmatched. Germline V gene data show CDR1 as DFQATT and CDR2 as SNEGSKA (reference sequence). This CDR3 is 12 amino acids long. The CDR3: CSASGRGDTQYF. DNA for the CDR3: TGCAGTGCTAGCGGGAGGGGAGATACGCAGTATTTT.

The rearrangement uses TRBV5-1 and TRBJ2-5, with D uncertain. The germline V gene encodes CDR1 SGHRS and CDR2 YFSETQ. Between the trimmed V and J ends, which lost 2 bases and 2 bases, there was a span of 7 bases. This CDR3 region has 13 residues. The CDR3 DNA follows: TGCGCCAGCAGCTTTAACAGTCAAGAGACCCAGTACTTC. Amino acids: CASSFNSQETQYF. Drawing the rest from reference TRBV5-1 and TRBJ2-5, the complete variable domain is KAGVTQTPRYLIKTRGQQVTLSCSPISGHRSVSWYQQTPGQGLQFLFEYFSETQRNKGNFPGRFSGRQFSNSRSEMNVSTLELGDSALYLCASSFNSQETQYFGPGTRLLVL.

The chain links TRBV30 to TRBJ1-2; D uncertain. Germline CDR1 is GTSNPN and CDR2 is SVGIG (reference sequence). This CDR3 is 13 amino acids long. V was pared by 0 bases and J by 1 base, with 6 bases between. CDR3 DNA: TGTGCCTGGAGTGTGCCAGGTAACTATGGCTACACCTTC. As protein: CAWSVPGNYGYTF.

CDR3 sequence: CASSLFGTDGYTF. In nucleotides, the CDR3 is TGTGCCAGCAGTTTGTTCGGGACAGATGGCTACACCTTC. The chain has TRBV27 and TRBJ1-2; TRBD1 matches at 7 bases. The germline gives CDR1 MNHEY, CDR2 SMNVEV (reference sequence). The CDR3 totals 13 residues. The junction had 4 bases not matched to a gene; V was cut back by 3 bases and J by 6 bases.

The chain is built from TRBV4-1 and TRBJ2-1, with 14 bases lining up with TRBD2. Looked up from germline, CDR1 is MGHRA and CDR2 is YSYEKL. The CDR3 contains 16 residues. V dropped 5 bases and J dropped 8; count of bases not matched to a gene: 8. The CDR3 region has the DNA TGCGCCAGCAGCTCATCGACTAGCGGGAGGGCCTATGAGCAGTTCTTC. It encodes CASSSSTSGRAYEQFF.